This T cell receptor beta chain was obtained from a study of blood T cells in healthy people across ages. The length of the CDR3 is 17 residues. Trimming cost V 0 bases and J 2 bases; bases outside gene matches: 10. Germline V lookup: CDR1 MNHNY, CDR2 SVGAGI (reference sequence). Regarding the study as a whole: While age rose, TCR beta diversity per million T cells dropped in a roughly linear way.

Drawing of peripheral blood yielded about 9.6 milliliters from each donor. The authors isolated at least 7 million PBMCs per sample. Extractions gave at least 5 micrograms of total RNA per sample. Next came a second PCR, run for roughly 6 to 11 cycles, which used a sample-barcoded 5' primer along with a J-beta primer mix. TCRdb reanalysed the 5' RACE reads using MiXCR and keeps one entry per CDR3 protein. The sample records about 1.8 million distinct CDR3 sequences, roughly 52% being singletons. This clonotype has a handful of counts. Its antigen is not identified. This chain uses TRBV6-6 with TRBJ2-7; 7 bases agree with TRBD2. This receptor was identified in a woman between 35 and 50 years old in good health. The sample was blood. CDR3 DNA: TGTGCCAGCAGTTACTCGATCCACGGCGGGGGAACCTACGAGCAGTACTTC. Translated, it gives CASSYSIHGGGTYEQYF.